This TCR beta chain was identified in a study of glioma-infiltrating T cells. Study-wide findings and caveats: Tissue-blood divergence was below expectation in non-neoplastic patients, above in gliomas. CDR3 overlap between tissue and blood was very small.

Germline-derived CDR1 and CDR2 are LNHDA and SQIVND (reference sequence). The CDR3 totals 14 residues. J was trimmed by 5 bases and V by 9 bases; bases with no gene match: 7. Amplification of TCR alpha and beta CDR3 regions from RNA used iRepertoire nested multiplex PCR. One-step reverse transcription and amplification started from approximately 100-400 ng of tissue mRNA or PBMC total RNA. TCRdb recomputed calls from the multiplex PCR reads with MiXCR, one row per CDR3 protein. The repertoire holds about 93,000 distinct CDR3 sequences, with approximately 42% as singletons. Many counts were recorded for this clonotype. Its antigen is currently unknown.

The J gene is TRBJ2-3, the V gene TRBV19; 11 bases are a match to TRBD1. The sample consisted of glioma tissue, nonneoplastic brain tissue, or PBMCs (not recorded which). The receptor's source is a human donor with low-grade glioma or glioblastoma, undergoing nonglioma brain surgery, or in good health (not recorded which). The CDR3 DNA is TGTGCCAGCCAACCGGACAGGGGGCGAGATACGCAGTATTTT. Translated: CASQPDRGRDTQYF.